These 23 T cell receptor beta chains originate from one sample sequenced in a study of cytomegalovirus exposure and HLA in healthy donors. Clones were sequenced by immunoSEQ multiplex PCR, and TCRdb holds only the in-frame ones, with some missing. Of about 250,000 clones in the sample, roughly 87% are singletons; the top ten hold approximately 12%. Sequencing was carried out using PBMCs. The source is a man younger than 35 in good health and CMV-seropositive.

V and J are TRBV30 and TRBJ2-7; no clear D. Trimming stripped 0 bases from V and 2 bases from J, with 8 bases between. Germline lookup yields CDR1 GTSNPN and CDR2 SVGIG (reference sequence). The CDR3 spans 13 residues. The CDR3 is CAWSVLGAYEQYF. As DNA, the CDR3 is TGTGCCTGGAGTGTACTCGGAGCCTACGAGCAGTACTTC.

V is TRBV9 and J is TRBJ1-2, with a tentative D call TRBD1 (5 bases). The V and J ends lost 0 bases and 6 bases respectively, with 9 bases between them. The CDR3 consists of 13 residues. CDR1 and CDR2 from the germline V gene are SGDLS and YYNGEE. CDR3 sequence: CASSVALGDGYTF. The CDR3 DNA sequence: TGTGCCAGCAGCGTAGCTCTGGGGGATGGCTACACCTTC.

This chain connects TRBV10-3 to TRBJ2-5; 8 bases match TRBD1. Germline CDR1 is ENHRY and CDR2 is SYGVKD. The J segment lost 5 bases and the V segment lost 6 bases, leaving 5 bases of the junction unmatched. The CDR3 is 13 residues long. CDR3 residues: CAISWTGRETQYF. CDR3 DNA: TGTGCCATCAGCTGGACAGGGAGGGAGACCCAGTACTTC.

This chain joins TRBV5-1 and TRBJ2-2, with TRBD1 identical over 9 bases. Germline values: CDR1 SGHRS, CDR2 YFSETQ. With 0 bases clipped from V and 4 bases from J, the junction kept 13 bases outside the gene matches. The CDR3 loop spans 19 amino acids. CDR3 amino acids: CASSLGSMLGQGATGELFF. The DNA for the CDR3 is TGCGCCAGCAGCTTGGGCTCCATGTTGGGACAGGGAGCCACCGGGGAGCTGTTTTTT. The variable domain in full, with the rest retrieved from reference TRBV5-1 and TRBJ2-2, is KAGVTQTPRYLIKTRGQQVTLSCSPISGHRSVSWYQQTPGQGLQFLFEYFSETQRNKGNFPGRFSGRQFSNSRSEMNVSTLELGDSALYLCASSLGSMLGQGATGELFFGEGSRLTVL.

V gene TRBV12-5 combines with J gene TRBJ2-7; 9 nucleotides line up with TRBD1. Germline lookup yields CDR1 LGHNT and CDR2 FRNRAP. The CDR3 is 17 amino acids. V trimming: 1 base; J trimming: 3 bases; junction bases outside the gene matches: 10. The CDR3 DNA follows: TGTGCTAGTGGTTTGGAGAGAGGGACAGGGAAGGTCTACGAGCAGTACTTC. Translation: CASGLERGTGKVYEQYF.

The count of this clone is one. The chain combines TRBV9 with TRBJ1-2; a weak D match, TRBD1 (5 bases). The CDR3 runs to 14 residues. V was shortened by 0 bases and J by 2 bases, with 8 bases between the two germline ends. Per the germline V gene, CDR1 is SGDLS and CDR2 is YYNGEE. CDR3: CASSVGGLNYGYTF. The CDR3 nucleotides read TGTGCCAGCAGCGTAGGGGGACTGAACTATGGCTACACCTTC.

This clone was seen once. This chain uses TRBV5-1 with TRBJ1-2; D ambiguous. Trimming cost V 5 bases and J 7 bases, with 21 bases left between them. The CDR3 length is 15 residues. The germline V gene encodes CDR1 SGHRS and CDR2 YFSETQ. CDR3 DNA sequence: TGCGCCAGCAGTAGCTATGACGGATCTTTCGGTGGCTACACCTTC. This codes for CASSSYDGSFGGYTF.

This clone has a single count. Other nucleotide sequences from this sample produce the same CDR3. The chain couples TRBV27 to TRBJ1-5; D is unclear. Deletions cut 0 bases from V and 4 bases from J, with 7 bases between. The CDR3 length is 14 residues. Germline CDR1 MNHEY, CDR2 SMNVEV (reference sequence). In DNA, the CDR3 is TGTGCCAGCAGTTTATCGGGCGGGAATCAGCCCCAGCATTTT. It is translated as CASSLSGGNQPQHF.

The CDR3 sequence: CASRYRQGLPSYEQYF. DNA for the CDR3: TGTGCCAGCAGATATCGACAGGGACTGCCTTCCTACGAGCAGTACTTC. The chain combines TRBV27 with TRBJ2-7, with D possibly being TRBD1 (7 bases). There are 16 residues in the CDR3. Germline V gives CDR1 MNHEY, CDR2 SMNVEV (reference sequence). V was clipped by 6 bases and J by 1 base, with 19 bases between them.

V is TRBV29-1 and J is TRBJ2-3; D perhaps matches TRBD1 (5 bases). Between the trimmed V and J ends, which lost 7 bases and 1 base, there was a span of 9 bases. The CDR3 consists of 12 residues. Germline values: CDR1 SQVTM, CDR2 ANQGSEA. CDR3 sequence: CSAQGGTDTQYF. CDR3 DNA: TGCAGCGCCCAAGGGGGCACAGATACGCAGTATTTT.

This chain uses TRBV7-9 with TRBJ2-2; D gene unclear. The V end lost 3 bases, the J end lost 7 bases, and 15 bases lay between the germline ends. CDR1 is SEHNR, CDR2 FQNEAQ, per germline (reference sequence). The CDR3 spans 15 residues. In nucleotides, the CDR3 is TGTGCCAGCAGCTTTTTCTCCGTTGTGAGCGGGGAGCTGTTTTTT. This encodes CASSFFSVVSGELFF.

The chain joins TRBV5-4 to TRBJ2-1; 12 positions agree with TRBD2. The germline V gene encodes CDR1 SGHNT and CDR2 YYREEE (reference sequence). CDR3 size: 15 residues. V was pared by 4 bases and J by 7 bases, with 6 bases of the junction left unmatched. The CDR3: CASSNRLAGVNEQFF. The CDR3 nucleotides read TGTGCCAGCAGCAACAGACTAGCGGGAGTTAATGAGCAGTTCTTC.

This chain joins TRBV5-6 and TRBJ2-1; a possible D gene is TRBD1 (6 bases). The V gene lost 0 bases and the J gene lost 5 bases, with 15 bases spanning the gap. The CDR3 spans 16 residues. Per germline, CDR1 SGHDT and CDR2 YYEEEE. The CDR3 DNA reads TGTGCCAGCAGCTTGGCCGCCACAGGGAGAAACAATGAGCAGTTCTTC. Translated, it gives CASSLAATGRNNEQFF. Drawing the rest from reference TRBV5-6 and TRBJ2-1, the complete variable domain is DAGVTQSPTHLIKTRGQQVTLRCSPKSGHDTVSWYQQALGQGPQFIFQYYEEEERQRGNFPDRFSGHQFPNYSSELNVNALLLGDSALYLCASSLAATGRNNEQFFGPGTRLTVL.

The chain employs TRBV2 and TRBJ1-5; D is unclear. The CDR3 extends over 14 amino acids. Germline CDR1 and CDR2: SNHLY and FYNNEI. The germline V and J ends were trimmed by 3 bases and 4 bases, with 10 bases remaining between them. CDR3 DNA sequence: TGTGCCAGCAGTGATACAATGCAGAATCAGCCCCAGCATTTT. Residues: CASSDTMQNQPQHF. The variable domain in full, with the rest retrieved from reference TRBV2 and TRBJ1-5, is EPEVTQTPSHQVTQMGQEVILRCVPISNHLYFYWYRQILGQKVEFLVSFYNNEISEKSEIFDDQFSVERPDGSNFTLKIRSTKLEDSAMYFCASSDTMQNQPQHFGDGTRLSIL.

V usage is TRBV30 and J usage is TRBJ1-1; D ambiguous. The CDR3 spans 11 residues. CDR1 is GTSNPN and CDR2 is SVGIG in the germline V gene (reference sequence). The V and J ends lost 3 bases and 1 base respectively, with 3 bases between them. The CDR3 DNA is TGTGCCTGGAGGGGGAACACTGAAGCTTTCTTT. Translation gives CAWRGNTEAFF.

The chain has TRBV25-1 and TRBJ2-7, with D possibly TRBD2 on 6 matching bases. The V end was cut by 4 bases, the J end by 6 bases, with 10 bases between. CDR1 is MGHDK, CDR2 SYGVNS, per germline. The CDR3 sequence is 12 residues long. For the CDR3, the DNA is TGTGCCAGCAGTGGACTAGGAGGCGAGCAGTACTTC. Translated: CASSGLGGEQYF.

The chain links TRBV5-1 to TRBJ2-1; TRBD2 matches 9 bases. CDR3 size: 19 residues. The V gene end was trimmed by 4 bases and the J gene end by 0 bases; junction bases not matched to a gene: 14. Germline values: CDR1 SGHRS, CDR2 YFSETQ. CDR3 amino acids: CASSPPAGGPTSSYNEQFF. In nucleotides, the CDR3 is TGCGCCAGCAGCCCTCCAGCGGGAGGACCCACGAGCTCCTACAATGAGCAGTTCTTC.

The chain uses TRBV2 and TRBJ1-5; weak D call: TRBD1 (6 bases). Germline V gene data show CDR1 as SNHLY and CDR2 as FYNNEI. Trimming removed 3 bases at V and 6 bases at J, with 15 bases between. The CDR3 extends over 15 amino acids. In DNA, the CDR3 is TGTGCCAGCAGTGATAATAGGGGGTTTCCTCAGCCCCAGCATTTT. Translating it yields CASSDNRGFPQPQHF.

The chain is built from TRBV5-1 and TRBJ1-1; 9 nucleotides agree with TRBD1. V lost 0 bases and J lost 5; bases outside the gene matches: 5. The CDR3 spans 15 residues. The germline V gene has CDR1 SGHRS and CDR2 YFSETQ. The CDR3 sequence is CASSLGPGQGTEAFF. CDR3 nucleotide sequence: TGCGCCAGCAGCTTGGGACCGGGACAGGGTACTGAAGCTTTCTTT.

The chain carries TRBV4-3 and TRBJ1-1, with D perhaps TRBD1 (6 bases). CDR1 and CDR2 from the germline V gene are LGHNA and YSLEER. CDR3 length: 14 residues. V was shortened by 4 bases and J by 0 bases, with 9 bases between the two germline ends. The CDR3 here is CASSRDRLNTEAFF. The CDR3 nucleotides read TGCGCCAGCAGCCGAGACAGGCTGAACACTGAAGCTTTCTTT.

The table lists this clone with a count of one. The rearrangement uses TRBV9 and TRBJ2-7; D gene uncertain. The CDR3 contains 11 residues. Germline V gene lookup returns CDR1 SGDLS and CDR2 YYNGEE. Trimming pared 4 bases from V and 3 bases from J, leaving 5 bases between. The CDR3: CASSRNYEQYF. For the CDR3, the DNA is TGTGCCAGCAGCCGAAACTACGAGCAGTACTTC.

This clone was counted only a few times. The rearrangement links TRBV5-4 to TRBJ1-2; 7 bases map to TRBD1. J lost 6 bases, V lost 0 bases, and 5 bases had no gene match. The CDR3 totals 14 residues. Germline V gives CDR1 SGHNT, CDR2 YYREEE (reference sequence). The CDR3 loop reads CASSLVTGRDGYTF. Written as DNA, the CDR3 is TGTGCCAGCAGCTTGGTGACAGGGAGGGATGGCTACACCTTC.

The CDR3 nucleotides are TGTGCCTGGAGTGTAGGGACAGGGGATGGCTACACCTTC. Translated, it gives CAWSVGTGDGYTF. The chain has TRBV30 and TRBJ1-2, with 10 bases matching TRBD1. Germline CDR1 is GTSNPN and CDR2 is SVGIG (reference sequence). This CDR3 has 13 residues. V trimming: 0 bases; J trimming: 6 bases; junction bases outside the gene matches: 1.